This T cell receptor (beta chain) was sequenced in a study of T cell repertoires in cytomegalovirus infection. Study at large: Both a matching HLA type and CMV infection were indicated by public TCR beta signatures. Study-level findings and limits: Totalled public TCR beta family frequency picked out people who carried CMV plus the relevant HLA. The response measured ex vivo was dominated by TCR beta clonotypes (HLA-C-restricted and CMV-specific).

This clonotype has a handful of counts. The antigen remains undetermined. In germline, CDR1 is KGHDR, CDR2 SFDVKD. The CDR3 has 11 residues. Between the trimmed V and J ends, which lost 1 base and 8 bases, there was a span of 4 bases. TCRdb redid the calling of the reads with MiXCR, one entry per CDR3 protein. The sample lists over 250,000 distinct CDR3 sequences; 25% were seen once. V usage is TRBV24-1 and J usage is TRBJ1-2; D is ambiguous. This TCR came from a human donor in good health (CMV status not recorded). Some clones in this sample may be carry-over from other donors' samples. The sequenced sample consisted of PBMCs. CDR3 bases: TGTGCCACCAGTGATTTTTGGGGCTACACCTTC. This sequence encodes CATSDFWGYTF.